This T cell receptor (beta chain) was identified during a study of cytomegalovirus exposure and HLA in healthy donors. The PCR contained 60 Vbeta and 13 Jbeta primers. The assay was immunoSEQ multiplex PCR, and TCRdb's table has in-frame clones only and misses some. The sample has fewer than 45,000 clones, roughly nine tenths seen once. The V and J ends lost 5 bases and 6 bases respectively, with 10 bases between them. The CDR3 runs to 12 residues. Germline CDR1 reads SGHAT; CDR2 reads FQNNGV. The clonotype was recovered from a woman aged 18 to 35 in good health and CMV-seronegative. Sequencing input: PBMCs. V is TRBV11-2 and J is TRBJ1-1, with no clear D. CDR3 loop: CASSNYPAEAFF. In nucleotides, the CDR3 is TGTGCCAGCAGCAACTACCCTGCTGAAGCTTTCTTT.